This TCR beta chain derives from a study of CD8+CD57+ T cells in acquired aplastic anemia. Study background: DNA per sorted CD4+ or CD8+ sample ranged about 0.2 to 27.4 ug, averaging roughly 3.5 ug. Healthy donors had, on average, roughly 9.8 million reads for their CD4+ cells.

Concerning this clonotype itself: Its antigen is not identified.

Template material for TCR beta VDJ and CDR3 profiling consisted of genomic DNA. Using its own MiXCR run on the reads, TCRdb lists one record per CDR3 protein. Altogether about 130,000 distinct CDR3 sequences are present, around 48% being singletons, with the ten largest covering 2.5% to 3%. General study points: Researchers report that twenty-nine CD8+ CDR3 sequences appeared in both patients and controls. CD8+ Simpson's diversity in patients was not significantly different from that in controls.

V dropped 6 bases and J dropped 6; count of bases not matched to a gene: 3. Looked up from germline, CDR1 is MGHDK and CDR2 is SYGVNS. The CDR3 is made up of 13 amino acids. The clonotype comes from a human donor in good health, serving as a control. The V and J genes are TRBV25-1 and TRBJ2-3; 10 bases agree with TRBD1. Sequencing used sorted CD4+, CD8+, or CD8+CD57+ T cells (not recorded which) from PBMCs. As DNA, the CDR3 is TGTGCCAGCAGAATGACAGGGGGCGATACGCAGTATTTT. This translates into CASRMTGGDTQYF.